This T cell receptor (beta chain) was observed in a study of blood T cell repertoires in COVID-19. As for the study in general: Some COVID-19 samples were acute and others convalescent; all came from the United States, Italy and Spain. From T cells, B-cell-depleted T cells, or PBMCs came the material, which was cDNA or gDNA.

The CDR3 is 14 residues long. Germline values: CDR1 SGHTA, CDR2 FQGNSA. Trimming left V 5 bases short and J 2 bases short, with 13 bases between. Enrollment of patients from Seattle took place during active infection, with longitudinal follow-up. Profiling relied on immunoSEQ multiplex PCR, and the TCRdb table lists in-frame clones only, not all of them. The sample shows roughly 100,000 clones, more than 80% of them seen only once. The TCR comes from an elderly man with COVID-19, enrolled during active disease. What was sequenced was peripheral blood. The chain recombines TRBV7-2 with TRBJ2-7; D gene ambiguous. The CDR3 DNA follows: TGTGCCAGCAGCGGCAGATTCCCCACCTACGAGCAGTACTTC. Translated, it gives CASSGRFPTYEQYF.